A single sample gave rise to the 32 T cell receptor beta chains below, sequenced in a study of OX40 agonist ivuxolimab in advanced cancers. Data came from immunoSEQ multiplex PCR; TCRdb stores just in-frame clones and leaves some out. The table shows fewer than 80,000 clones, with more than 65% occurring only once. Sample: CD4+ or CD8+ T cells sorted from blood, taken in a trial of the OX40 agonist ivuxolimab. The source is an adult with an advanced solid tumor such as melanoma, head and neck, liver or kidney cancer.

This sequence joins TRBV18 and TRBJ2-2; D is undetermined. V gave up 5 bases and J gave up 3 bases, with 7 bases separating them. Germline values: CDR1 KGHSH, CDR2 LQKENI. There are 13 residues in the CDR3. The CDR3 region has the DNA TGTGCCAGCTCAGGGGTCGACACCGGGGAGCTGTTTTTT. Translated, it gives CASSGVDTGELFF.

The chain couples TRBV11-2 to TRBJ2-5; 9 bases align to TRBD1. V was clipped by 5 bases and J by 1 base; unmatched bases: 8. This CDR3 contains 16 residues. In germline, CDR1 is SGHAT, CDR2 FQNNGV. The CDR3 nucleotides read TGTGCCAGCAGCCTACAGGGGGCCGGGGTCCAAGAGACCCAGTACTTC. The encoded protein is CASSLQGAGVQETQYF.

This clone was seen only once. The rearrangement uses TRBV19 and TRBJ2-1, with 11 bases aligning to TRBD2. In germline, CDR1 is LNHDA, CDR2 SQIVND (reference sequence). The CDR3 runs to 17 residues. The V segment lost 2 bases and the J segment 4 bases; nucleotides outside the gene matches: 7. CDR3 nucleotides: TGTGCCAGTAGTATAAATTTAGCGGGGGGGATATACAATGAGCAGTTCTTC. It encodes CASSINLAGGIYNEQFF.

This clone appeared once. The V and J genes are TRBV10-3 and TRBJ2-2; TRBD2 matches 8 bases. Germline V gene data show CDR1 as ENHRY and CDR2 as SYGVKD. The CDR3 has 15 residues. V gave up 4 bases and J gave up 5 bases; unmatched junction bases: 6. CDR3 amino acids: CAISGGSGVTGELFF. As DNA, the CDR3 is TGTGCCATCAGTGGGGGTAGCGGGGTAACCGGGGAGCTGTTTTTT.

The chain recombines TRBV2 with TRBJ1-1; 9 positions match TRBD1. The V gene end was trimmed by 6 bases and the J gene end by 6 bases; junction bases not matched to a gene: 2. CDR1 is SNHLY, CDR2 FYNNEI, per germline. This CDR3 has 12 residues. The CDR3 region has the DNA TGTGCCAGCAGCAGACAGGGGGCTGAAGCTTTCTTT. As protein: CASSRQGAEAFF.

J is TRBJ2-5 and V is TRBV7-6, with D unclear. Trimming took off 3 bases at V and 2 bases at J, with 4 bases between the two ends. This CDR3 contains 12 residues. Germline V gives CDR1 SGHVS, CDR2 FNYEAQ. The CDR3 reads CASSLGQETQYF. The DNA of the CDR3 is TGTGCCAGCAGCTTGGGGCAAGAGACCCAGTACTTC. Combining the CDR3 with reference TRBV7-6 and TRBJ2-5 gives the whole variable domain GAGVSQSPRYKVTKRGQDVALRCDPISGHVSLYWYRQALGQGPEFLTYFNYEAQQDKSGLPNDRFSAERPEGSISTLTIQRTEQRDSAMYRCASSLGQETQYFGPGTRLLVL.

The V and J genes are TRBV7-9 and TRBJ1-2; D gene unclear. This CDR3 spans 13 amino acids. V was clipped by 1 base and J by 5 bases, with 8 bases between them. Germline V CDR1 and CDR2: SEHNR, FQNEAQ (reference sequence). The CDR3 DNA reads as TGTGCCAGCAGCTTAGAGAGGGAGTATGGCTACACCTTC. Protein sequence: CASSLEREYGYTF.

The CDR3, as DNA: TGCAGCGTTGGTCCTTTACTTCGGACAGGGAGGGGCTATGGCTACACCTTC. Translation: CSVGPLLRTGRGYGYTF. The chain combines TRBV29-1 with TRBJ1-2, with 8 bases that match TRBD1. Per germline, CDR1 SQVTM and CDR2 ANQGSEA. With V trimmed by 4 bases and J by 4 bases, 17 bases remained unmatched. This CDR3 is 17 amino acids long.

The chain is built from TRBV5-5 and TRBJ1-1, with 8 nucleotides matching TRBD1. CDR3 size: 13 residues. Trimming cost V 2 bases and J 4 bases; bases outside gene matches: 1. Per the germline V gene, CDR1 is SGHKS and CDR2 is YYEKEE (reference sequence). The CDR3 DNA reads TGTGCCAGCAGCTTTGGACAGGGCACTGAAGCTTTCTTT. Protein product: CASSFGQGTEAFF.

The table lists this clone with a few counts. The J gene is TRBJ1-5, the V gene TRBV18; TRBD1 matches 7 bases. CDR3 length: 14 amino acids. J lost 4 bases, V lost 6 bases, and 6 bases had no gene match. In germline, CDR1 is KGHSH, CDR2 LQKENI. CDR3 DNA: TGTGCCAGCTCTGCGGACAGGTCGAATCAGCCCCAGCATTTT. Residues: CASSADRSNQPQHF.

The rearrangement joins TRBV2 to TRBJ2-7; D gene unclear. This CDR3 region has 13 residues. V was pared by 4 bases and J by 0 bases, with 7 bases between. The germline V gene has CDR1 SNHLY and CDR2 FYNNEI. The CDR3 loop is CASSAGPSYEQYF. The CDR3 nucleotides read TGTGCCAGCAGTGCCGGACCCTCCTACGAGCAGTACTTC.

The J gene is TRBJ1-4, the V gene TRBV11-3; 10 bases align to TRBD1. V shed 5 bases and J 12 bases; nucleotides not matched to a gene: 9. Germline V gene lookup returns CDR1 SGHNT and CDR2 YENEEA. The CDR3 runs to 14 residues. CDR3 coding DNA: TGTGCCAGCAGCGCTGACAGGGGGCTAATACAACTGTTTTTT. This translates into CASSADRGLIQLFF. Full variable domain (missing parts from reference TRBV11-3 and TRBJ1-4): EAGVVQSPRYKIIEKKQPVAFWCNPISGHNTLYWYLQNLGQGPELLIRYENEEAVDDSQLPKDRFSAERLKGVDSTLKIQPAELGDSAVYLCASSADRGLIQLFFGSGTQLSVL.

This clone showed up just a few times. The chain couples TRBV19 to TRBJ1-2, with 7 bases aligning to TRBD1. Unmatched junction bases numbered 6, after V lost 8 bases and J lost 0 bases. The CDR3 is made up of 14 amino acids. Germline V gene lookup returns CDR1 LNHDA and CDR2 SQIVND (reference sequence). The chain's CDR3 is CASLTGTANYGYTF. In DNA, the CDR3 is TGTGCCAGTTTAACAGGGACAGCTAACTATGGCTACACCTTC.

This sequence joins TRBV4-1 and TRBJ2-1; no clear D gene. The V and J ends lost 3 bases and 0 bases respectively, with 9 bases between them. This CDR3 has 15 residues. Per the germline V gene, CDR1 is MGHRA and CDR2 is YSYEKL. The CDR3 protein is CASSQLPYSYNEQFF. The DNA of the CDR3 is TGCGCCAGCAGCCAGCTTCCCTACTCCTACAATGAGCAGTTCTTC.

V and J are TRBV27 and TRBJ1-1; 7 nucleotides match TRBD1. Germline V gene lookup returns CDR1 MNHEY and CDR2 SMNVEV (reference sequence). J was trimmed by 3 bases and V by 6 bases; bases with no gene match: 10. This CDR3 comprises 15 residues. The CDR3 loop reads CASRGFDRAHTEAFF. The CDR3 DNA reads as TGTGCCAGCAGAGGTTTCGACAGGGCCCACACTGAAGCTTTCTTT.

The genes are TRBV4-1 and TRBJ1-3; no firm D call. Germline assignment: CDR1 MGHRA and CDR2 YSYEKL. The V end was cut by 6 bases, the J end by 0 bases, with 12 bases between. The CDR3 length is 15 residues. As DNA, the CDR3 is TGCGCCAGCAGTCATTATTTGTCCTCTGGAAACACCATATATTTT. Its protein is CASSHYLSSGNTIYF.

The genes are TRBV7-9 and TRBJ1-1, with D possibly matching TRBD1 (5 bases). Germline V lookup: CDR1 SEHNR, CDR2 FQNEAQ (reference sequence). CDR3 length equals 17 residues. Trimming took off 5 bases at V and 3 bases at J, with 22 bases between the two ends. The CDR3 sequence is CASSQRRARGRDTEAFF. In DNA form, the CDR3 reads TGTGCCAGCAGCCAAAGGCGGGCGCGGGGGAGAGACACTGAAGCTTTCTTT.

The rearrangement links TRBV15 to TRBJ1-1; the D gene is possibly TRBD1 (5 bases). The CDR3 has 16 residues. V lost 1 base to trimming and J lost 0 bases, with 12 bases between them. CDR1 and CDR2 from the germline V gene are LNHNV and YYDKDF (reference sequence). CDR3 sequence: CATSRVQGRLNTEAFF. In DNA, the CDR3 is TGTGCCACCAGCAGAGTGCAGGGAAGGCTGAACACTGAAGCTTTCTTT.

This clone was seen a handful of times. The chain recombines TRBV10-3 with TRBJ2-7; no definite D call. The CDR3 extends over 14 amino acids. Trimming pared 2 bases from V and 4 bases from J, leaving 12 bases between. CDR1 and CDR2 (germline): ENHRY, SYGVKD. The CDR3 spells CAISETMSRYEQYF. In DNA form, the CDR3 reads TGTGCCATCAGTGAGACGATGTCCAGATACGAGCAGTACTTC.

The chain combines TRBV6-1 with TRBJ1-6; 9 nucleotides match TRBD1. The CDR3 runs to 15 residues. Germline V gene sequence: CDR1 MNHNS, CDR2 SASEGT. Germline trimming cut 6 bases from V and 7 bases from J; bases unmatched to any gene: 7. CDR3 DNA sequence: TGTGCCAGCAGAACAAGACAGGGGGGAAATTCACCCCTCCACTTT. Translated, it gives CASRTRQGGNSPLHF.

The chain joins TRBV5-1 to TRBJ1-2, with a tentative D call TRBD1 (5 bases). The germline V gene encodes CDR1 SGHRS and CDR2 YFSETQ. This CDR3 is built from 15 residues. V was trimmed by 0 bases and J by 0 bases, leaving 9 bases between them. The CDR3 coding sequence is TGCGCCAGCAGCTTGGTGGCAGGGTCTAACTATGGCTACACCTTC. Translating it yields CASSLVAGSNYGYTF.

About this clone: Other DNA sequences within the sample encode an identical CDR3. The chain uses TRBV7-2 and TRBJ1-5, with D possibly matching TRBD1 (6 bases). CDR1 and CDR2 (germline): SGHTA, FQGNSA. V lost 5 bases and J lost 7, with 15 bases in between. The CDR3 runs to 14 residues. The CDR3 spells CASSGGDRSQPQHF. CDR3 bases: TGTGCCAGCAGCGGGGGCGACAGGTCCCAGCCCCAGCATTTT.

V gene TRBV18 combines with J gene TRBJ1-1; weak D call: TRBD1 (5 bases). The CDR3 covers 14 residues. The V end lost 6 bases, the J end lost 4 bases, and 15 bases lay between the germline ends. The germline V gene has CDR1 KGHSH and CDR2 LQKENI. CDR3 sequence (DNA): TGTGCCAGCTCCCAAATTGGTAGGGGCACTGAAGCTTTCTTT. It specifies CASSQIGRGTEAFF.

The J gene is TRBJ1-1, the V gene TRBV19; a weak D match, TRBD1 (5 bases). The germline V gene has CDR1 LNHDA and CDR2 SQIVND (reference sequence). Between the trimmed V and J ends, which lost 6 bases and 0 bases, there was a span of 14 bases. There are 15 residues in the CDR3. The CDR3 nucleotides read TGTGCCAGTAGACCCTCAGGGTTTCTGAACACTGAAGCTTTCTTT. Its translation: CASRPSGFLNTEAFF.

This chain links TRBV7-2 with TRBJ2-2; no reliable D call. The CDR3 is 13 amino acids. Germline values: CDR1 SGHTA, CDR2 FQGNSA. Trimming took off 1 base at V and 6 bases at J, with 6 bases between the two ends. The CDR3, as DNA: TGTGCCAGCAGCTTAGGCGTGGCCGGGGAGCTGTTTTTT. Translated: CASSLGVAGELFF.

V and J are TRBV2 and TRBJ2-7; D is unclear. The CDR3 loop spans 12 amino acids. V was pared by 4 bases and J by 3 bases, with 7 bases between. Germline loops: CDR1 SNHLY, CDR2 FYNNEI. The CDR3 reads CASSGMSYEQYF. Here the CDR3 DNA reads TGTGCCAGCAGTGGTATGAGCTACGAGCAGTACTTC.

This chain joins TRBV11-3 and TRBJ2-1; 7 bases line up with TRBD1. J was trimmed by 6 bases and V by 5 bases; bases with no gene match: 4. The CDR3 is made up of 13 amino acids. Germline assignment: CDR1 SGHNT and CDR2 YENEEA. This CDR3 is CASSHRGRNEQFF. In nucleotides, the CDR3 is TGTGCCAGCAGCCACAGGGGACGCAATGAGCAGTTCTTC.

The V and J genes are TRBV15 and TRBJ2-5; TRBD1 matches 9 bases. The length of the CDR3 is 18 residues. CDR1 is LNHNV, CDR2 YYDKDF, per germline (reference sequence). V lost 0 bases to trimming and J lost 5 bases; unmatched junction nucleotides: 13. CDR3 region: CATSRDSSLQGAGETQYF. DNA for the CDR3: TGTGCCACCAGCAGAGACAGCAGCCTACAGGGGGCTGGGGAGACCCAGTACTTC. The full variable domain, rest sourced from reference TRBV15 and TRBJ2-5, is DAMVIQNPRYQVTQFGKPVTLSCSQTLNHNVMYWYQQKSSQAPKLLFHYYDKDFNNEADTPDNFQSRRPNTSFCFLDIRSPGLGDTAMYLCATSRDSSLQGAGETQYFGPGTRLLVL.

The V gene is TRBV15, the J gene TRBJ2-5, with D unresolved. Germline CDR1 and CDR2: LNHNV and YYDKDF (reference sequence). With 0 bases removed from V and 5 bases from J, the gap between germline ends came to 19 bases. This CDR3 region has 17 residues. CDR3 in amino acids: CATSRERLTFIGETQYF. The CDR3 DNA follows: TGTGCCACCAGCAGAGAACGCCTGACATTCATTGGGGAGACCCAGTACTTC.

The sample holds a few counts of this clone. V usage is TRBV18 and J usage is TRBJ2-2; possibly TRBD2 for D (6 bases). The CDR3 loop spans 17 amino acids. V lost 0 bases to trimming and J lost 1 base, with 12 bases between them. Germline lookup yields CDR1 KGHSH and CDR2 LQKENI. The CDR3 DNA follows: TGTGCCAGCTCACCACCTAGCGGTTATGTGAACACCGGGGAGCTGTTTTTT. Encoded protein: CASSPPSGYVNTGELFF.

The chain carries TRBV6-4 and TRBJ1-3; 8 bases align to TRBD1. The CDR3 runs to 14 residues. Germline values: CDR1 MRHNA, CDR2 SNTAGT. J lost 0 bases, V lost 9 bases, and 4 bases had no gene match. Here the CDR3 DNA reads TGTGCCAGGACAGGGGCCCTCTCTGGAAACACCATATATTTT. This codes for CARTGALSGNTIYF.

The genes are TRBV4-1 and TRBJ1-2; the match to TRBD1 covers 9 bases. Germline V gene data show CDR1 as MGHRA and CDR2 as YSYEKL. The V segment lost 3 bases and the J segment 7 bases; nucleotides outside the gene matches: 9. This CDR3 comprises 15 residues. CDR3 sequence: CASSHLPGQGRGYTF. CDR3 sequence (DNA): TGCGCCAGCAGCCACCTACCGGGACAGGGACGTGGCTACACCTTC.